This T cell receptor (beta chain) was captured in a study of blood T cells in healthy people across ages. Study-wide results and caveats: With age, beta diversity per million T cells declined roughly linearly, significantly by 30 to 40.

A remark on this clonotype: Its antigen is undetermined.

This CDR3 has 15 amino acids. Trimming cost V 3 bases and J 4 bases; bases outside gene matches: 7. Then a second PCR, running about 6 to 12 cycles, was carried out with a sample-barcoded 5' primer and a J-beta primer mix. TCRdb redid the calling of the 5' RACE reads with MiXCR, one entry per CDR3 protein. The sample yields about 690,000 distinct CDR3 sequences, 35% to 50% seen once. No fewer than 7 million PBMCs went into each sample. No fewer than 6 micrograms of total RNA were isolated from every sample. This TCR was recovered from a man at least 80 years old in good health. The source material was blood. The chain couples TRBV12-3 or TRBV12-4 to TRBJ1-1, with TRBD1 identical over 8 bases. The CDR3 is CASSLSGGLSTEAFF. Written as DNA, the CDR3 is TGTGCCAGCAGTTTGTCAGGGGGCTTGAGCACTGAAGCTTTCTTT.